Listed below are T cell receptor beta chains from one sample, sequenced in a study of shared clonotypes between healthy human individuals. Only in-frame clones appear in the TCRdb table, and some are missing; sequencing was by immunoSEQ multiplex PCR. The table has millions of clones, approximately 92% seen once; the top ten hold over 0.12%. The sample taken for sequencing was naive CD4+ T cells sorted from blood. All receptors come from a man between 18 and 29 years old in good health. CDR3s include the opening cysteine and the closing phenylalanine or tryptophan. A D gene is named only where the DNA matches it firmly. The size of a clone is reported for some rows only, either as once, few or many, or as a class for expanded clones.

D	size	V	J	CDR3	DNA
.	.	TRBV7-2	TRBJ2-3	CASSLGRADTQYF	TGTGCCAGCAGCTTAGGGAGGGCGGATACGCAGTATTTT
TRBD2	.	TRBV5-4	TRBJ2-7	CASSLRLAGVGEQYF	TGTGCCAGCAGCTTGAGGCTAGCGGGAGTCGGCGAGCAGTACTTC
.	.	TRBV5-4	TRBJ2-7	CASSVGLEGYEQYF	TGTGCCAGCAGCGTCGGACTGGAAGGATACGAGCAGTACTTC
.	.	TRBV7-9	TRBJ2-3	CASPGGGRGDTQYF	TGTGCCAGCCCCGGGGGCGGCCGGGGAGATACGCAGTATTTT
TRBD1	once	TRBV19	TRBJ1-1	CASSVQGASTEAFF	TGTGCCAGTAGTGTACAGGGGGCGAGCACTGAAGCTTTCTTT
TRBD1	.	TRBV2	TRBJ1-2	CASNRDRGDYGYTF	TGTGCCAGCAACAGGGACAGGGGAGACTATGGCTACACCTTC
.	.	TRBV5-4	TRBJ1-1	CASSLEQGGNTEAFF	TGTGCCAGCAGCTTGGAACAGGGAGGAAACACTGAAGCTTTCTTT
.	once	TRBV28	TRBJ2-3	CASSFAGATDTQYF	TGTGCCAGCAGTTTCGCAGGGGCCACAGATACGCAGTATTTT
.	.	TRBV14	TRBJ1-4	CASSQDLGTGEKLFF	TGTGCCAGCAGCCAAGATCTGGGAACGGGTGAAAAACTGTTTTTT
TRBD2	once	TRBV18	TRBJ2-3	CASSPTGLATDTQYF	TGTGCCAGCTCACCGACGGGACTAGCGACAGATACGCAGTATTTT
TRBD1	.	TRBV11-1	TRBJ2-3	CASSLEGQGLQPQYF	TGTGCCAGCAGCTTAGAGGGACAGGGTCTGCAGCCGCAGTATTTT
TRBD1	.	TRBV6-5	TRBJ2-4	CASSQGVLAKNIQYF	TGTGCCAGCAGTCAGGGGGTTCTAGCCAAAAACATTCAGTACTTC
.	.	TRBV18	TRBJ2-7	CASSPPGGLISYEQYF	TGTGCCAGCTCACCACCGGGGGGTCTGATCTCCTACGAGCAGTACTTC
.	.	TRBV10-1	TRBJ1-2	CASSGGFGDGYTF	TGCGCCAGCAGTGGAGGGTTTGGGGATGGCTACACCTTC
.	.	TRBV7-2	TRBJ2-1	CASSLSTQGYNEQFF	TGTGCCAGCAGCTTATCCACACAGGGATACAATGAGCAGTTCTTC
.	.	TRBV5-4	TRBJ2-5	CASSHRELETQYF	TGTGCCAGCAGCCACAGGGAATTGGAGACCCAGTACTTC
TRBD1	.	TRBV27	TRBJ2-7	CASSYAGTGAVEQYF	TGTGCCAGCAGTTACGCCGGGACAGGGGCTGTCGAGCAGTACTTC
.	once	TRBV11-1	TRBJ2-5	CASSFPPDLEQYF	TGTGCCAGCAGCTTTCCCCCCGACTTGGAGCAGTACTTC
.	.	TRBV18	TRBJ1-1	CASSRQTEAFF	TGTGCCAGCTCAAGACAGACGGAAGCTTTCTTT
.	few	TRBV27	TRBJ1-6	CASRTGNSPLHF	TGTGCCAGCAGGACAGGAAATTCACCCCTCCACTTT
TRBD1	.	TRBV5-6	TRBJ1-1	CASSMGQMNTEAFF	TGTGCCAGCAGCATGGGACAGATGAACACTGAAGCTTTCTTT
.	.	TRBV21-1	TRBJ2-7	CASSKAIIEIGQATSYEQYF	TGTGCCAGCAGCAAAGCGATAATAGAAATTGGACAGGCGACTTCCTACGAGCAGTACTTC
TRBD2	.	TRBV29-1	TRBJ2-1	CSVEPTSGALYEQFF	TGCAGCGTTGAGCCTACTAGCGGGGCATTATATGAGCAGTTCTTC
.	.	TRBV29-1	TRBJ1-4	CSVKASPNEKLFF	TGCAGCGTCAAGGCTTCTCCTAATGAAAAACTGTTTTTT
.	.	TRBV5-1	TRBJ2-5	CASSLSGGETQYF	TGCGCCAGCAGCTTGAGTGGGGGAGAGACCCAGTACTTC
.	.	TRBV4-1	TRBJ2-5	CASSLHPGEETQYF	TGCGCCAGCAGCCTCCATCCGGGGGAAGAGACCCAGTACTTC
.	.	TRBV9	TRBJ2-3	CASNPNPSTDTQYF	TGTGCCAGCAACCCAAACCCCTCGACAGATACGCAGTATTTT
.	.	TRBV5-1	TRBJ2-5	CASSSRKFLTGPQETQYF	TGCGCCAGCAGCTCCCGTAAATTCTTGACAGGTCCTCAAGAGACCCAGTACTTC
TRBD1	.	TRBV11-2	TRBJ1-1	CASTNDRGTEAFF	TGTGCCAGCACCAACGACAGGGGCACTGAAGCTTTCTTT
TRBD1	.	TRBV30	TRBJ2-1	CAWAGQGTPEQFF	TGTGCCTGGGCGGGACAGGGGACCCCTGAGCAGTTCTTC
.	.	TRBV7-9	TRBJ2-3	CASSSRQAWRTDTQYF	TGTGCCAGCAGCAGTAGACAGGCTTGGAGGACAGATACGCAGTATTTT
TRBD1	.	TRBV6-8	TRBJ1-4	CASSSTGSLVTNEKLFF	TGTGCCAGCAGTTCGACAGGGAGCCTTGTCACTAATGAAAAACTGTTTTTT
TRBD2	.	TRBV11-2	TRBJ2-1	CASSLAGTYNEQFF	TGTGCCAGCAGCCTAGCGGGGACCTACAATGAGCAGTTCTTC
TRBD2	.	TRBV4-1	TRBJ2-1	CASSHRAGPFSYNEQFF	TGCGCCAGCAGCCACCGAGCGGGGCCTTTTTCCTACAATGAGCAGTTCTTC
.	.	TRBV27	TRBJ1-5	CASSSGVRQPQHF	TGTGCCAGCAGTTCAGGGGTACGGCAGCCCCAGCATTTT
TRBD1	.	TRBV15	TRBJ2-2	CATRFQGAGGELFF	TGTGCCACGAGATTCCAGGGGGCAGGCGGGGAGCTGTTTTTT
.	.	TRBV7-8	TRBJ2-6	CASSLVPSGANVLTF	TGTGCCAGCAGCTTAGTGCCCTCTGGGGCCAACGTCCTGACTTTC